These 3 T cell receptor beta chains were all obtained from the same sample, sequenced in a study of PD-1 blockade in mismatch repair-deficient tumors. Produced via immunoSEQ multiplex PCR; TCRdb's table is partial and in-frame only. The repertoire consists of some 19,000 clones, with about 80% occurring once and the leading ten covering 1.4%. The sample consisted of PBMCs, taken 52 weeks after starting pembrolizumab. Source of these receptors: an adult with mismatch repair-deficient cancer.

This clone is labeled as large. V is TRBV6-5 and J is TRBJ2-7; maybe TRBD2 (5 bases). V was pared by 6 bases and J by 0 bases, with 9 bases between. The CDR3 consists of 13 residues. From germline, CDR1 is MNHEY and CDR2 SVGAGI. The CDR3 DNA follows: TGTGCCAGCAGACACCGGGACTCCTACGAGCAGTACTTC. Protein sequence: CASRHRDSYEQYF.

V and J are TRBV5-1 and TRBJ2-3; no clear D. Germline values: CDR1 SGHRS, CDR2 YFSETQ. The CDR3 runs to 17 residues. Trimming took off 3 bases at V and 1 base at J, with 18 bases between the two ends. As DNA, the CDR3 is TGCGCCAGCAGCTCCGATGAGTACAGTAGTGGCACAGATACGCAGTATTTT. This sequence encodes CASSSDEYSSGTDTQYF.

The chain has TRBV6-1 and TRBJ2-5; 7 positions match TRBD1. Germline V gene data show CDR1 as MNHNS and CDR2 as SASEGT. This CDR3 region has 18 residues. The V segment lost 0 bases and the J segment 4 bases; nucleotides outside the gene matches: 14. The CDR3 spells CASSEALSKGAQGETQYF. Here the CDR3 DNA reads TGTGCCAGCAGTGAAGCGCTTAGTAAGGGGGCCCAAGGAGAGACCCAGTACTTC.